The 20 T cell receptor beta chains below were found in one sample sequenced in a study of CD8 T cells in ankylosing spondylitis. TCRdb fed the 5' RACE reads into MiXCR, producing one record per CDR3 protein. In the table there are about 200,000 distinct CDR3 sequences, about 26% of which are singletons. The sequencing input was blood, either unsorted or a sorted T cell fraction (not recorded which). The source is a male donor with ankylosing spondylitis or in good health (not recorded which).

CDR3 sequence: CAISLSQGAGPLDEQFF. CDR3 coding DNA: TGTGCCATCAGCCTCTCTCAGGGAGCGGGTCCCTTGGATGAGCAGTTCTTC. The V and J genes are TRBV10-3 and TRBJ2-1; TRBD2 might be the D (6 bases). CDR3 length: 17 amino acids. Trimming cost V 6 bases and J 8 bases, with 26 bases left between them. The germline CDR1 and CDR2 sequences are ENHRY and SYGVKD.

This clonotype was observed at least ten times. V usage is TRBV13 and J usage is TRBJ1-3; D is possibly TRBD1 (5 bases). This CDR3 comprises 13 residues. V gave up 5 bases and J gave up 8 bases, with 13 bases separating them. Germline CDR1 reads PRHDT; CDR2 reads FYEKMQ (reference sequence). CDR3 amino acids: CASSPNRGDTIYF. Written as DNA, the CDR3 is TGTGCCAGCAGCCCTAACCGAGGGGACACCATATATTTT.

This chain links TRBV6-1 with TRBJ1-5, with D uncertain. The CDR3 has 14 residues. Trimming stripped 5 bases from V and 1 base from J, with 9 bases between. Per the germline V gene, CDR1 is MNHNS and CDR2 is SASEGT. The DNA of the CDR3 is TGTGCCAGCAGTCCATCATTAAGCAATCAGCCCCAGCATTTT. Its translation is CASSPSLSNQPQHF.

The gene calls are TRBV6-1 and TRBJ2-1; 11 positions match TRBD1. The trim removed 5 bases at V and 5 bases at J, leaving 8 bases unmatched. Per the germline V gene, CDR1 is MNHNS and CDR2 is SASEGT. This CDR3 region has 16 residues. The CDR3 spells CASSTTGTGGHNEQFF. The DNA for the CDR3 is TGTGCCAGCAGTACAACCGGGACAGGGGGGCACAATGAGCAGTTCTTC.

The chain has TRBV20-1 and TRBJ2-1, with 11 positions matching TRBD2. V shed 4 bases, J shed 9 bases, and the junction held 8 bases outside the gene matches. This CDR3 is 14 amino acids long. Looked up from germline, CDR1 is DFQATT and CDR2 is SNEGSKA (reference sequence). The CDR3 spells CSANIAGGHSEQFF. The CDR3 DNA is TGCAGTGCTAACATAGCGGGAGGGCATAGTGAGCAGTTCTTC.

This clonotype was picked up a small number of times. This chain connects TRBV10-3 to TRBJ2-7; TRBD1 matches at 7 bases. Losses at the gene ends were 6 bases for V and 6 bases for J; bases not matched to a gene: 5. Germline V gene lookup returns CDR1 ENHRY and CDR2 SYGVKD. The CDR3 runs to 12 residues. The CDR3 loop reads CAIRTTGSEQYF. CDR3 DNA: TGTGCCATCAGGACGACAGGGAGCGAGCAGTACTTC.

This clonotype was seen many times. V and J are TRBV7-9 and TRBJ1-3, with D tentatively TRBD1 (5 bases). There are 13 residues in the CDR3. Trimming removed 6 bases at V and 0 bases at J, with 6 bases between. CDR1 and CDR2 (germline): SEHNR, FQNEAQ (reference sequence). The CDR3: CASRGTSGNTIYF. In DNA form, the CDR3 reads TGTGCCAGCAGGGGGACCTCTGGAAACACCATATATTTT. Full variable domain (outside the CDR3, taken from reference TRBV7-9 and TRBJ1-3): DTGVSQNPRHKITKRGQNVTFRCDPISEHNRLYWYRQTLGQGPEFLTYFQNEAQLEKSRLLSDRFSAERPKGSFSTLEIQRTEQGDSAMYLCASRGTSGNTIYFGEGSWLTVV.

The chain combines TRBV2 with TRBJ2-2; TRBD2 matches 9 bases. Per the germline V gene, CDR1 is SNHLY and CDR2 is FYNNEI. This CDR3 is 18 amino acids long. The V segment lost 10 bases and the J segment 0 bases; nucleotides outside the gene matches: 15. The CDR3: CAITQGPGLATNTGELFF. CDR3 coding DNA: TGTGCCATCACCCAGGGTCCGGGACTAGCAACGAACACCGGGGAGCTGTTTTTT. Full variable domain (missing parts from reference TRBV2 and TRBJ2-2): EPEVTQTPSHQVTQMGQEVILRCVPISNHLYFYWYRQILGQKVEFLVSFYNNEISEKSEIFDDQFSVERPDGSNFTLKIRSTKLEDSAMYFCAITQGPGLATNTGELFFGEGSRLTVL.

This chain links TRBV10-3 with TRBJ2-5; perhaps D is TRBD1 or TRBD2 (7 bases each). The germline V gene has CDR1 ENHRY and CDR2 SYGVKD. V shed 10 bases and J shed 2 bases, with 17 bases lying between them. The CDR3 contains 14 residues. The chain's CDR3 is CATKRDSQQETQYF. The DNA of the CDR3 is TGTGCCACCAAGCGGGACAGTCAACAAGAGACCCAGTACTTC.

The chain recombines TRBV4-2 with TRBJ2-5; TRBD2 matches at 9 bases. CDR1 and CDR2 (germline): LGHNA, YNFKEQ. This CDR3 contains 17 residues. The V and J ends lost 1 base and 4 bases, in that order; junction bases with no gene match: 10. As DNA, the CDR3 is TGTGCCAGCAGCCAAGGGAGTAGCGGGAGTTTTGGAGAGACCCAGTACTTC. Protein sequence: CASSQGSSGSFGETQYF.

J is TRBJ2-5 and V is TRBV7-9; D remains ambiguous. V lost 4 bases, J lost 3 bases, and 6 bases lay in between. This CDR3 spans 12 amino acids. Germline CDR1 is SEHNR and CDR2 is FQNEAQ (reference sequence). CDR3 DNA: TGTGCCAGCAGCTCCTCGAAAGAGACCCAGTACTTC. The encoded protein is CASSSSKETQYF.

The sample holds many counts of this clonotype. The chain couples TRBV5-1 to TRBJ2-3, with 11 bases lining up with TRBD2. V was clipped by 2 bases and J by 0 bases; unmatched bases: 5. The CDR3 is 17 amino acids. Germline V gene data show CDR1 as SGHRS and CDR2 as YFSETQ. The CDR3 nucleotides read TGCGCCAGCAGCTTAGGACTAGCGGGTACTAGCACAGATACGCAGTATTTT. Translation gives CASSLGLAGTSTDTQYF.

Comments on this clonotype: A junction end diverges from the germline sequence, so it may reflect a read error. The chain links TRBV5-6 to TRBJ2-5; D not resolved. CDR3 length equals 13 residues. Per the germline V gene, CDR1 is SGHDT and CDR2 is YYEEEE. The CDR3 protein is CASSLVEQGTQYF. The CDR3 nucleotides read TGTGCCAGCAGCTTGGTGGAGCAAGGGACCCAGTACTTC.

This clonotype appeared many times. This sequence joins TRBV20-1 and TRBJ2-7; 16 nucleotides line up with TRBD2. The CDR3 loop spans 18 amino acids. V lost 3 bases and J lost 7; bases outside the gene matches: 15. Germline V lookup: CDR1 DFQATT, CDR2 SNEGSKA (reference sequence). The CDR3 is CSASHPGTSGRAVWEQYF. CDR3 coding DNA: TGCAGTGCTAGTCATCCCGGGACTAGCGGGAGGGCGGTGTGGGAGCAGTACTTC.

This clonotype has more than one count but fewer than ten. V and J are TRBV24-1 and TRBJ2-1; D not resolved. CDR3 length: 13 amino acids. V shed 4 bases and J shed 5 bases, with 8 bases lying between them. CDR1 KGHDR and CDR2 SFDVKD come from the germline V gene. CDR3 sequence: CATSDPLHNEQFF. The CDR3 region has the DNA TGTGCCACCAGTGACCCACTCCACAATGAGCAGTTCTTC.

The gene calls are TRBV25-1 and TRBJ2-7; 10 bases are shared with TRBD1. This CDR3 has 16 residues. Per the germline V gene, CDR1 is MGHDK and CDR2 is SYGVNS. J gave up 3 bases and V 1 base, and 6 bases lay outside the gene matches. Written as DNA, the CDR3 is TGTGCCAGCAGTGAATTGAGTGGGACAGGGGTCTACGAGCAGTACTTC. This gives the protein CASSELSGTGVYEQYF.

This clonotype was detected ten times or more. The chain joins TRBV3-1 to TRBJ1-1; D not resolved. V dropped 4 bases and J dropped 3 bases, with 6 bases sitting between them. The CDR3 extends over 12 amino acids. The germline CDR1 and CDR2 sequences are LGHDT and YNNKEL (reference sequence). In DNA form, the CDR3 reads TGTGCCAGCAGCCTCCTGGACACTGAAGCTTTCTTT. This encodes CASSLLDTEAFF.

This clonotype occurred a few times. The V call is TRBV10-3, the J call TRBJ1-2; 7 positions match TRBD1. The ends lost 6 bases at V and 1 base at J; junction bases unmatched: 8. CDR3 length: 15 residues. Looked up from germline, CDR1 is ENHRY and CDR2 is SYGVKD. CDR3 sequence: CAIREGQDYNYGYTF. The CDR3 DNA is TGTGCCATCAGAGAAGGACAGGACTATAACTATGGCTACACCTTC.

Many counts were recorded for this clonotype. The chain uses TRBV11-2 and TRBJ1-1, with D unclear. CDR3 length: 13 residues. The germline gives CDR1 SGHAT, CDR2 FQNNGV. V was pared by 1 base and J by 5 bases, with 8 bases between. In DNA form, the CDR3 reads TGTGCCAGCAGCTTAGGAAGAGTGACTGAAGCTTTCTTT. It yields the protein CASSLGRVTEAFF.

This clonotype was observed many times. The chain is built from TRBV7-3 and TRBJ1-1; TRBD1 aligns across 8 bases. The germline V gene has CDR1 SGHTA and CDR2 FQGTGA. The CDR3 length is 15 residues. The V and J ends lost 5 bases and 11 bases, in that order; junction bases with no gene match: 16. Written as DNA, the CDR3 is TGTGCCAGCAGCGTCGACAGGGGTCCCCCTCCGAGGGCTTTCTTT. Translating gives CASSVDRGPPPRAFF.